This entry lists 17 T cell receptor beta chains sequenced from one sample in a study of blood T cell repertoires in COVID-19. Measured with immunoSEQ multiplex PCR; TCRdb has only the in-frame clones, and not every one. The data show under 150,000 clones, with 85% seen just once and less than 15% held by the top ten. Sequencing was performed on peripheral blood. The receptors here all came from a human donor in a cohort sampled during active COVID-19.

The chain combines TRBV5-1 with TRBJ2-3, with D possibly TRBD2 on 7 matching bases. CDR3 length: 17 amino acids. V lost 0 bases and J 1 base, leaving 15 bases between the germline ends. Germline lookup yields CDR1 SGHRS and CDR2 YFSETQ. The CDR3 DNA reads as TGCGCCAGCAGCTTGGAAGGGGGGGCTAGAGGCACAGATACGCAGTATTTT. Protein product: CASSLEGGARGTDTQYF.

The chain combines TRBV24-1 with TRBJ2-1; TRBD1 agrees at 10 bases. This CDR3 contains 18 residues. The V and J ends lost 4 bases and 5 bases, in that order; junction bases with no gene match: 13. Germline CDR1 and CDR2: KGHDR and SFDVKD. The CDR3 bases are TGTGCCACCAGTGACCCGTCCGGGACAGGGGTAGTACACAATGAGCAGTTCTTC. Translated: CATSDPSGTGVVHNEQFF.

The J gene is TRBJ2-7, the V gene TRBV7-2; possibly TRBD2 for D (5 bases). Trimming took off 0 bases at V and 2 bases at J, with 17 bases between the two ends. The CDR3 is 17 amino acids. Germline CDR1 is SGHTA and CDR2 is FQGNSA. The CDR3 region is CASSLAIGLARAYEQYF. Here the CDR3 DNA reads TGTGCCAGCAGCTTAGCGATCGGTCTAGCTCGTGCCTACGAGCAGTACTTC.

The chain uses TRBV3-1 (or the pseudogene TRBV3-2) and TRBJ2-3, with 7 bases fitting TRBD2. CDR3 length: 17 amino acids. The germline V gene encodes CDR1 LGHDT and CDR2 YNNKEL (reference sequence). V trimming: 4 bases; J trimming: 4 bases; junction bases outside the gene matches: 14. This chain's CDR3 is CASSLPARAGWPDTQYF. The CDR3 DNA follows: TGTGCCAGCAGCCTCCCCGCGAGAGCGGGGTGGCCAGATACGCAGTATTTT.

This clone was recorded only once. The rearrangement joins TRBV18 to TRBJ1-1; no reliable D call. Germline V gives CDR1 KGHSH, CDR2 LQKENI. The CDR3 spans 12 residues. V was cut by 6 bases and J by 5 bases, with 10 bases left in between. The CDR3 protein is CASSATRTEAFF. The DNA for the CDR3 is TGTGCCAGCTCGGCGACAAGGACTGAAGCTTTCTTT.

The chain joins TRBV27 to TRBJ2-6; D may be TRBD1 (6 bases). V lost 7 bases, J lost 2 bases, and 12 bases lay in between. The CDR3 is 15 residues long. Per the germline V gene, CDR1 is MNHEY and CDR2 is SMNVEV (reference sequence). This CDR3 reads CASTIRGPGANVLTF. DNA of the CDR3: TGTGCCAGCACCATCAGGGGTCCTGGGGCCAACGTCCTGACTTTC. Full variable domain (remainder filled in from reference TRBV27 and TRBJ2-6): EAQVTQNPRYLITVTGKKLTVTCSQNMNHEYMSWYRQDPGLGLRQIYYSMNVEVTDKGDVPEGYKVSRKEKRNFPLILESPSPNQTSLYFCASTIRGPGANVLTFGAGSRLTVL.

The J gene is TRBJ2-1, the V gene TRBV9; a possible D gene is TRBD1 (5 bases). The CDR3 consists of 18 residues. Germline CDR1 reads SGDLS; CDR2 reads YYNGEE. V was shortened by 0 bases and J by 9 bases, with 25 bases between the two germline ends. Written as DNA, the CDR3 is TGTGCCAGCAGCGTAGAGGGGCGTTCACGTGGGCTAATTCTTGAGCAGTTCTTC. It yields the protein CASSVEGRSRGLILEQFF.

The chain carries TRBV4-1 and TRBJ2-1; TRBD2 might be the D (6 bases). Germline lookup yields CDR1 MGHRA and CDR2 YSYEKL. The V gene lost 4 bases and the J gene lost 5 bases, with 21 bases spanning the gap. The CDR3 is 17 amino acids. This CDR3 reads CASSRLPPRGTHNEQFF. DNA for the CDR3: TGCGCCAGCAGCCGCCTTCCCCCCCGGGGGACTCACAATGAGCAGTTCTTC.

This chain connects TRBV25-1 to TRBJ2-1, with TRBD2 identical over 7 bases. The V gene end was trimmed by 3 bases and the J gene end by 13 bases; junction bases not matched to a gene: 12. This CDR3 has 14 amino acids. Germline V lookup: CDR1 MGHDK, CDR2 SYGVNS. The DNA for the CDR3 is TGTGCCAGCAGTGACGGGGGGATCACGAACCCCCAGTTCTTC. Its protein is CASSDGGITNPQFF.

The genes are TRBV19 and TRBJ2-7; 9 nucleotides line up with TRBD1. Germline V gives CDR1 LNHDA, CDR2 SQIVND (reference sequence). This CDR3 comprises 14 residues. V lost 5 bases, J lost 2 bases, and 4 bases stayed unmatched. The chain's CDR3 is CASSPGTGTYEQYF. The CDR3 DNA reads TGTGCCAGTAGTCCCGGGACAGGGACCTACGAGCAGTACTTC.

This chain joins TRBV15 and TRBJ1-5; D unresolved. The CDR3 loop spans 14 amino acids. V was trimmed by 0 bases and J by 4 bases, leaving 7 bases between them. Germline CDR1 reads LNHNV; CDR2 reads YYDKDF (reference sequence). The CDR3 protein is CATSRESRNQPQHF. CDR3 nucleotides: TGTGCCACCAGCAGAGAATCGCGGAATCAGCCCCAGCATTTT.

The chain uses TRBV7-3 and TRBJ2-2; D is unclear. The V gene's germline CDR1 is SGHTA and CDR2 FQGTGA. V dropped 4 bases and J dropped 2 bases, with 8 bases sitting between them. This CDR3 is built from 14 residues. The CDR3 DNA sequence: TGTGCCAGCAGCTACGCGGCTAACACCGGGGAGCTGTTTTTT. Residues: CASSYAANTGELFF.

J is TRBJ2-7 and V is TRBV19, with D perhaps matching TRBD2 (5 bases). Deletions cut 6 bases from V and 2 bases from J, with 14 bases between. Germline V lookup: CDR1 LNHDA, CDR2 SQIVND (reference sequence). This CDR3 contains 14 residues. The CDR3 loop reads CASRSGEPPYEQYF. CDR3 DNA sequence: TGTGCCAGTAGATCCGGGGAACCCCCCTACGAGCAGTACTTC.

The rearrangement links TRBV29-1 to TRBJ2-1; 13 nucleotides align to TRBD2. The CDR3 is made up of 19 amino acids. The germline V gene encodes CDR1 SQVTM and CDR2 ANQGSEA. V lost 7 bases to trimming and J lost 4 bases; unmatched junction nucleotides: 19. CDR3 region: CSACAGLAGSHAEYNEQFF. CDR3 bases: TGCAGCGCTTGCGCGGGACTAGCGGGATCCCACGCGGAATACAATGAGCAGTTCTTC.

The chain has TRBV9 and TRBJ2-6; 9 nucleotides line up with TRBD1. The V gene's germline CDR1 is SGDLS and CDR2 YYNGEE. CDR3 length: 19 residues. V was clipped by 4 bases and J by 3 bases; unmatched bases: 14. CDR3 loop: CASSPTSGTGLGGANVLTF. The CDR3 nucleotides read TGTGCCAGCAGCCCCACCTCCGGGACAGGGCTTGGTGGGGCCAACGTCCTGACTTTC.

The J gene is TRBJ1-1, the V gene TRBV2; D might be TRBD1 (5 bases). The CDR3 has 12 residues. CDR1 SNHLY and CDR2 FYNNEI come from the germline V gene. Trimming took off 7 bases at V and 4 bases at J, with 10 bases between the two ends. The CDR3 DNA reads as TGTGCCAGCAAGCACGGGGGCACTGAAGCTTTCTTT. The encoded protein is CASKHGGTEAFF.

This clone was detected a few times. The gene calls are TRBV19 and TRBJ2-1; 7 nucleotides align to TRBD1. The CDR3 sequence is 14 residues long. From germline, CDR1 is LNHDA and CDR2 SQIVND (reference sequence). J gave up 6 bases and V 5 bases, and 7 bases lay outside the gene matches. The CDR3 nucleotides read TGTGCCAGTAGTCCACGACAGGGTGGCAATGAGCAGTTCTTC. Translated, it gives CASSPRQGGNEQFF.